Following are 32 T cell receptor beta chains from one sample sequenced in a study of blood T cell repertoires in COVID-19. Some clones are missing from TCRdb's copy, which holds only in-frame ones; the method was immunoSEQ multiplex PCR. This sample has 75,000 to 90,000 clones, with roughly 80% found just once. What was sequenced was peripheral blood. These receptors originate from a woman in her 40s with active or convalescent COVID-19.

V and J are TRBV29-1 and TRBJ2-7; the match to TRBD1 covers 10 bases. Germline CDR1 reads SQVTM; CDR2 reads ANQGSEA. The CDR3 extends over 15 amino acids. V was pared by 4 bases and J by 3 bases, with 9 bases of the junction left unmatched. The CDR3 DNA reads TGCAGCGTTGCCGGGGACAGGGGAATTGACTACGAGCAGTACTTC. Residues: CSVAGDRGIDYEQYF.

The chain has TRBV18 and TRBJ1-2; D possibly corresponds to TRBD1 (6 bases). V was shortened by 6 bases and J by 4 bases, with 18 bases between the two germline ends. Germline-derived CDR1 and CDR2 are KGHSH and LQKENI. The CDR3 extends over 15 amino acids. The CDR3 nucleotides read TGTGCCAGCTCCGGGGGGGCAGCCGTGATCTATGGCTACACCTTC. Its protein product is CASSGGAAVIYGYTF.

This rearrangement joins TRBV11-3 to TRBJ1-1; D ambiguous. The CDR3 is 13 amino acids. CDR1 is SGHNT, CDR2 YENEEA, per germline. Trimming removed 2 bases at V and 5 bases at J, with 9 bases between. CDR3: CASSLWAGTEAFF. CDR3 bases: TGTGCCAGCAGCTTATGGGCGGGGACTGAAGCTTTCTTT.

The gene calls are TRBV5-1 and TRBJ2-7, with 15 bases aligning to TRBD2. V gave up 5 bases and J gave up 5 bases; unmatched junction bases: 5. Germline CDR1 is SGHRS and CDR2 is YFSETQ. The CDR3 consists of 15 residues. CDR3 sequence (DNA): TGCGCCAGCAGTTGGGGACTAGCGGGAGGTCACGAGCAGTACTTC. Translation: CASSWGLAGGHEQYF.

V gene TRBV18 combines with J gene TRBJ2-2, with D tentatively TRBD1 (6 bases). The CDR3 length is 16 residues. The V and J ends lost 3 bases and 1 base respectively, with 12 bases between them. The germline V gene has CDR1 KGHSH and CDR2 LQKENI. In DNA form, the CDR3 reads TGTGCCAGCTCACCCGCGGCACAGGGGAACACCGGGGAGCTGTTTTTT. It codes for CASSPAAQGNTGELFF.

The gene calls are TRBV5-1 and TRBJ1-6; weak D call: TRBD1 (5 bases). This CDR3 spans 17 amino acids. Germline assignment: CDR1 SGHRS and CDR2 YFSETQ. V lost 7 bases to trimming and J lost 7 bases, with 24 bases between them. In nucleotides, the CDR3 is TGCGCCAGCTCCCCGTCCTTAGGCGGCGGGGGAAATTCACCCCTCCACTTT. Translated, it gives CASSPSLGGGGNSPLHF.

The rearrangement uses TRBV4-1 and TRBJ1-2, with 9 bases matching TRBD1. CDR3 length equals 15 residues. The germline V gene has CDR1 MGHRA and CDR2 YSYEKL. The CDR3 DNA reads as TGCGCTCCTCCGGGACAGGGTACGCGAGCGGATGGCTACACCTTC. Amino acids: CAPPGQGTRADGYTF.

The rearrangement uses TRBV12-3 or TRBV12-4 and TRBJ2-3; weak D call: TRBD2 (6 bases). V lost 8 bases and J lost 1, with 7 bases in between. This CDR3 comprises 12 residues. CDR3 sequence: CASWGGTDTQYF. CDR3 coding DNA: TGTGCCAGCTGGGGGGGCACAGATACGCAGTATTTT.

The chain joins TRBV7-8 to TRBJ2-6; the D gene is possibly TRBD1 (5 bases). The CDR3 is 15 amino acids. With 1 base removed from V and 2 bases from J, the gap between germline ends came to 6 bases. Germline V gives CDR1 SGHVS, CDR2 FQNEAQ. Here the CDR3 DNA reads TGTGCCAGCAGCTTAGTGACAGCTGGGGCCAACGTCCTGACTTTC. Translating gives CASSLVTAGANVLTF. The full variable domain, its missing parts supplied by reference TRBV7-8 and TRBJ2-6, is GAGVSQSPRYKVAKRGQDVALRCDPISGHVSLFWYQQALGQGPEFLTYFQNEAQLDKSGLPSDRFFAERPEGSVSTLKIQRTQQEDSAVYLCASSLVTAGANVLTFGAGSRLTVL.

V gene TRBV28 combines with J gene TRBJ1-6, with 8 bases fitting TRBD1. Trimming took 7 bases from V and 3 from J; bases not matched to a gene: 5. Germline V gene lookup returns CDR1 MDHEN and CDR2 SYDVKM. The CDR3 has 15 amino acids. The DNA for the CDR3 is TGTGCCAGCAAGGGACAGGTCCACTATAATTCACCCCTCCACTTT. Its protein is CASKGQVHYNSPLHF. The full variable domain, its missing parts supplied by reference TRBV28 and TRBJ1-6, is DVKVTQSSRYLVKRTGEKVFLECVQDMDHENMFWYRQDPGLGLRLIYFSYDVKMKEKGDIPEGYSVSREKKERFSLILESASTNQTSMYLCASKGQVHYNSPLHFGNGTRLTVT.

The rearrangement joins TRBV10-2 to TRBJ2-2, with 10 bases matching TRBD1. Germline V CDR1 and CDR2: WSHSY, SAAADI. The CDR3 contains 14 residues. The J segment lost 6 bases and the V segment lost 8 bases, leaving 6 bases of the junction unmatched. The CDR3 spells CASRQGASAGELFF. The CDR3 nucleotides are TGCGCCAGCCGACAGGGGGCGTCGGCCGGGGAGCTGTTTTTT.

The chain couples TRBV4-3 to TRBJ2-7; 8 bases are a match to TRBD2. Trimming took 0 bases from V and 3 from J; bases not matched to a gene: 4. The CDR3 sequence is 15 residues long. Germline CDR1 is LGHNA and CDR2 is YSLEER. The CDR3 coding sequence is TGCGCCAGCAGCCAAGAGGCCGGGAGGGGCTACGAGCAGTACTTC. It encodes CASSQEAGRGYEQYF.

The chain uses TRBV5-1 and TRBJ1-2, with 10 positions matching TRBD1. Trimming cost V 4 bases and J 7 bases; bases outside gene matches: 4. In germline, CDR1 is SGHRS, CDR2 YFSETQ. The CDR3 has 13 residues. In DNA form, the CDR3 reads TGCGCCAGCAGCAGGGACAGGGGAGTTGGCTACACCTTC. Protein: CASSRDRGVGYTF.

The J gene is TRBJ2-2, the V gene TRBV5-4; unclear D gene. This CDR3 contains 12 residues. Germline V CDR1 and CDR2: SGHNT, YYREEE (reference sequence). Trimming shortened V by 4 bases and J by 4 bases, and 5 bases separated the two germline ends. As DNA, the CDR3 is TGTGCCAGCAGCCTGTCCACCGGGGAGCTGTTTTTT. Its translation is CASSLSTGELFF.

The V gene is TRBV28, the J gene TRBJ2-7; 8 bases line up with TRBD2. Trimming cost V 7 bases and J 0 bases; bases outside gene matches: 5. CDR1 is MDHEN, CDR2 SYDVKM, per germline. This CDR3 is 14 amino acids long. CDR3 nucleotide sequence: TGTGCCAGCATTACTAGCGGCTCCTCCTACGAGCAGTACTTC. This gives the protein CASITSGSSYEQYF.

The J gene is TRBJ2-3, the V gene TRBV7-2; D is undetermined. CDR1 and CDR2 from the germline V gene are SGHTA and FQGNSA. V lost 2 bases and J 1 base, leaving 10 bases between the germline ends. The length of the CDR3 is 15 residues. The CDR3 nucleotides are TGTGCCAGCAGCTTACGTACGACTGGCACAGATACGCAGTATTTT. It is translated as CASSLRTTGTDTQYF.

CDR3 in amino acids: CASSQVEAGGTDTQYF. Here the CDR3 DNA reads TGTGCCAGCAGCCAAGTGGAAGCGGGGGGCACAGATACGCAGTATTTT. The chain uses TRBV4-2 and TRBJ2-3; TRBD2 matches 8 bases. This CDR3 is 16 amino acids long. Germline CDR1 is LGHNA and CDR2 is YNFKEQ. The trim removed 1 base at V and 1 base at J, leaving 4 bases unmatched.

The chain recombines TRBV5-1 with TRBJ1-2, with 12 bases matching TRBD1. J gave up 7 bases and V 5 bases, and 3 bases lay outside the gene matches. CDR1 and CDR2 (germline): SGHRS, YFSETQ. CDR3 length: 13 amino acids. CDR3 nucleotide sequence: TGCGCCAGCAGTGGGGACAGGGGGCTTGGCTACACCTTC. It specifies CASSGDRGLGYTF.

The chain links TRBV11-2 to TRBJ2-1, with TRBD1 identical over 7 bases. In germline, CDR1 is SGHAT, CDR2 FQNNGV. This CDR3 spans 14 amino acids. V dropped 7 bases and J dropped 5; count of bases not matched to a gene: 8. The CDR3 DNA follows: TGTGCCAGCACCCTACAGGGGCTGAACAATGAGCAGTTCTTC. This encodes CASTLQGLNNEQFF.

This clone was seen a few times. The gene calls are TRBV2 and TRBJ1-1, with 7 bases identical to TRBD1. V was pared by 5 bases and J by 0 bases, with 3 bases of the junction left unmatched. Looked up from germline, CDR1 is SNHLY and CDR2 is FYNNEI. The CDR3 covers 14 residues. CDR3 in DNA: TGTGCCAGCAGTCGACAGGGCATGAACACTGAAGCTTTCTTT. Its translation: CASSRQGMNTEAFF.

The chain has TRBV11-2 and TRBJ2-1; D possibly corresponds to TRBD1 (6 bases). The germline V gene has CDR1 SGHAT and CDR2 FQNNGV. Trimming cost V 5 bases and J 12 bases, with 17 bases left between them. This CDR3 has 13 residues. This CDR3 is CASSVRGQQLQFF. Here the CDR3 DNA reads TGTGCCAGCAGCGTAAGAGGACAGCAATTGCAGTTCTTC. Drawing the rest from reference TRBV11-2 and TRBJ2-1, the complete variable domain is EAGVAQSPRYKIIEKRQSVAFWCNPISGHATLYWYQQILGQGPKLLIQFQNNGVVDDSQLPKDRFSAERLKGVDSTLKIQPAKLEDSAVYLCASSVRGQQLQFFGPGTRLTVL.

This clone occurred a few times. V gene TRBV4-2 combines with J gene TRBJ1-6, with no clear D. The CDR3 runs to 16 residues. Germline CDR1 is LGHNA and CDR2 is YNFKEQ. V lost 2 bases and J 6 bases, leaving 14 bases between the germline ends. This chain's CDR3 is CASSQYAGSGNSPLHF. The CDR3, as DNA: TGTGCCAGCAGCCAATATGCGGGGTCGGGTAATTCACCCCTCCACTTT.

V usage is TRBV5-1 and J usage is TRBJ1-2; TRBD1 matches at 8 bases. Germline V gene lookup returns CDR1 SGHRS and CDR2 YFSETQ. The CDR3 covers 16 residues. V was pared by 0 bases and J by 10 bases, with 14 bases of the junction left unmatched. The CDR3 loop reads CASSLATGTGDMVYTF. CDR3 in DNA: TGCGCCAGCAGCTTGGCCACCGGGACAGGAGACATGGTCTACACCTTC.

This clone was picked up one time. The rearrangement joins TRBV5-6 to TRBJ2-5; 7 nucleotides agree with TRBD2. V was pared by 5 bases and J by 3 bases, with 7 bases of the junction left unmatched. This CDR3 spans 14 amino acids. Germline CDR1 is SGHDT and CDR2 is YYEEEE. In DNA, the CDR3 is TGTGCCAGCAGTCACGGGGGGACGGAAGAGACCCAGTACTTC. It is translated as CASSHGGTEETQYF.

The gene calls are TRBV7-3 and TRBJ2-7; TRBD2 agrees at 7 bases. The CDR3 covers 15 residues. CDR1 and CDR2 (germline): SGHTA, FQGTGA. Losses at the gene ends were 1 base for V and 2 bases for J; bases not matched to a gene: 5. In DNA, the CDR3 is TGTGCCAGCAGCTTAAGGGGAGGGACCACCTACGAGCAGTACTTC. Protein: CASSLRGGTTYEQYF.

This clone has a handful of counts. The V and J genes are TRBV6-2 or TRBV6-3 and TRBJ2-7; the D gene is possibly TRBD1 (6 bases). The V gene's germline CDR1 is MNHEY and CDR2 SVGEGT. V shed 2 bases and J shed 3 bases, with 11 bases lying between them. This CDR3 region has 14 residues. The CDR3 coding sequence is TGTGCCAGCAGTTACAACAGGGTCCTCTACGAGCAGTACTTC. This sequence encodes CASSYNRVLYEQYF.

V and J are TRBV27 and TRBJ1-2; 9 positions agree with TRBD1. The length of the CDR3 is 14 residues. Losses at the gene ends were 5 bases for V and 0 bases for J; bases not matched to a gene: 1. Germline CDR1 and CDR2: MNHEY and SMNVEV (reference sequence). The CDR3 is CASSHRGPNYGYTF. The CDR3 nucleotides read TGTGCCAGCAGTCACAGGGGGCCTAACTATGGCTACACCTTC.

V gene TRBV27 combines with J gene TRBJ2-7; D uncertain. Germline V gene sequence: CDR1 MNHEY, CDR2 SMNVEV (reference sequence). The CDR3 is made up of 14 amino acids. With 6 bases removed from V and 3 bases from J, the gap between germline ends came to 15 bases. The CDR3, as DNA: TGTGCCAGCAGAACCACAGTTAAGGACTACGAGCAGTACTTC. It yields the protein CASRTTVKDYEQYF.

The V and J genes are TRBV12-1 and TRBJ2-7; no check of the table's D call, TRBD2, against the DNA was made. TRBV12-1 is classified as a pseudogene. The CDR3 is 15 residues long. The DNA of the CDR3 is TGTGCCAGCAGCTCCGGACTAGCGGTTCTGAACGAGCAGTACTTC. This sequence encodes CASSSGLAVLNEQYF.

This chain uses TRBV10-3 with TRBJ2-7, with 7 bases identical to TRBD1. Germline lookup yields CDR1 ENHRY and CDR2 SYGVKD. The V gene end was trimmed by 7 bases and the J gene end by 6 bases; junction bases not matched to a gene: 12. The CDR3 loop spans 14 amino acids. This CDR3 is CAIKPGTAPLEQYF. In DNA form, the CDR3 reads TGTGCCATCAAGCCCGGGACAGCCCCCCTCGAGCAGTACTTC.

The chain employs TRBV5-4 and TRBJ1-1; perhaps TRBD1 as D (5 bases). The germline V gene encodes CDR1 SGHNT and CDR2 YYREEE (reference sequence). Between the trimmed V and J ends, which lost 3 bases and 0 bases, there was a span of 12 bases. This CDR3 contains 15 residues. DNA of the CDR3: TGTGCCAGCAGCTGGACCGACAGATTGAACACTGAAGCTTTCTTT. Translating gives CASSWTDRLNTEAFF.

V gene TRBV10-3 combines with J gene TRBJ2-3, with TRBD2 matching 13 bases. The CDR3 has 19 residues. V dropped 6 bases and J dropped 0; count of bases not matched to a gene: 12. Germline V gives CDR1 ENHRY, CDR2 SYGVKD. This CDR3 reads CAISPLGLAGDSSTDTQYF. The CDR3 DNA is TGTGCCATCAGCCCGCTCGGACTAGCGGGGGATTCTAGCACAGATACGCAGTATTTT.